This TCR beta chain was identified during a study of T cells in Graves' hyperthyroidism and ophthalmopathy. An absence of ophthalmopathy progression within 18 months meant stable Graves' hyperthyroidism. This clonotype appeared once. This CDR3 comprises 16 residues. Germline trimming cut 1 base from V and 5 bases from J; bases unmatched to any gene: 4. From germline, CDR1 is SGDLS and CDR2 YYNGEE. The CDR3 regions of TCR beta were amplified from RNA transcripts. A first-round RT-PCR of the TCR CDR3 used the HTBI primer set. MiXCR, run by TCRdb on the multiplex PCR reads, gives a single entry per CDR3 protein. The sample holds 45,000 or so distinct CDR3 sequences, 45% to 50% seen once.

Sequencing used peripheral blood or thyroid tissue (not recorded which). This sequence originates from a woman in her 50s with Graves' hyperthyroidism. The chain employs TRBV9 and TRBJ2-5, with 14 nucleotides matching TRBD2. This CDR3 reads CASSVSRTSGRETQYF. The CDR3 DNA sequence: TGTGCCAGCAGCGTATCGAGGACTAGCGGGAGGGAGACCCAGTACTTC.